This T cell receptor (beta chain) is drawn from a study of shared clonotypes between healthy human individuals. As for the study in general: CD8 memory received one plate per donor, CD8 naive two, CD4 memory three and CD4 naive three.

Regarding this clone: Its antigen is undetermined.

The germline V gene encodes CDR1 MNHEY and CDR2 SVGAGI. This CDR3 region has 15 residues. After removal of 5 bases from V and 0 bases from J, the junction contained 5 bases not matched to a gene. Broader study findings: Memory subsets generally showed lower estimated richness than naive subsets.

The assay was immunoSEQ multiplex PCR, and TCRdb's table has in-frame clones only and misses some. The table lists 500,000 or so clones, roughly 95% of them singletons, with nearly 0.065% in the top ten. This chain connects TRBV6-5 to TRBJ2-7; 9 bases map to TRBD1. The sequence was collected from a woman aged 25 to 45 in good health. The sample comprised naive CD4+ T cells sorted from blood. Subset: CD45RA+ positively selected. The CDR3: CASSGTGLSSYEQYF. Here the CDR3 DNA reads TGTGCCAGCAGTGGGACAGGGCTAAGCTCCTACGAGCAGTACTTC.